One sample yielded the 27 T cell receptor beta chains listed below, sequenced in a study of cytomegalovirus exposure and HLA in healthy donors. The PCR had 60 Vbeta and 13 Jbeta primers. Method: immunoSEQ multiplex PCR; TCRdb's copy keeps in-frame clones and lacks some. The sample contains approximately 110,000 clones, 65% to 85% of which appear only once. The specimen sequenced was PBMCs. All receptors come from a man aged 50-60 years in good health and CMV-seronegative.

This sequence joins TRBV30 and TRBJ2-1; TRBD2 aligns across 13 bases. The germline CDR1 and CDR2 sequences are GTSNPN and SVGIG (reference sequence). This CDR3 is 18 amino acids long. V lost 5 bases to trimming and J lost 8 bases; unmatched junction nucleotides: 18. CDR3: CAWSDSGTSGEARYEQFF. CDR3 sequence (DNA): TGTGCCTGGTCGGATTCCGGGACTAGCGGGGAGGCCAGGTATGAGCAGTTCTTC.

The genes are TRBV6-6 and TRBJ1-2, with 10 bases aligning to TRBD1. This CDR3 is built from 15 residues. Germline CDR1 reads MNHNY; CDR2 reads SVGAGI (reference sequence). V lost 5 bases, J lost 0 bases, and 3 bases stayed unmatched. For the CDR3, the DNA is TGTGCCAGCAGTCCCGGGACAGGGGCTAACTATGGCTACACCTTC. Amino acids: CASSPGTGANYGYTF.

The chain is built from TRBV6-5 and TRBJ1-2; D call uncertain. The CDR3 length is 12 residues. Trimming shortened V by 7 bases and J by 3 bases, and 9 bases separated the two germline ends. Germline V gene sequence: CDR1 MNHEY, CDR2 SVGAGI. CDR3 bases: TGTGCCAGCATGAACAGTTACTATGGCTACACCTTC. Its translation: CASMNSYYGYTF.

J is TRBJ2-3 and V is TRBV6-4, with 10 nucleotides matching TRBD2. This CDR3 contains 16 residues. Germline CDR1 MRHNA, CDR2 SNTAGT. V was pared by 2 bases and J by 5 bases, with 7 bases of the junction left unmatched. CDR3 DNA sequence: TGTGCCAGCAGTGACCAAGCGGGGGGGCCCTTAGATACGCAGTATTTT. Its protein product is CASSDQAGGPLDTQYF.

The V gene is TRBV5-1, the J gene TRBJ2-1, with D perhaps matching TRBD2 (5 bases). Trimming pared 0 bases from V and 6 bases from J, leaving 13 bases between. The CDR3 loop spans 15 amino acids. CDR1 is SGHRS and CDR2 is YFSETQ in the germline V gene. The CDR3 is CASSLVGSASNEQFF. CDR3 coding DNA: TGCGCCAGCAGCTTGGTAGGTAGCGCCTCCAATGAGCAGTTCTTC.

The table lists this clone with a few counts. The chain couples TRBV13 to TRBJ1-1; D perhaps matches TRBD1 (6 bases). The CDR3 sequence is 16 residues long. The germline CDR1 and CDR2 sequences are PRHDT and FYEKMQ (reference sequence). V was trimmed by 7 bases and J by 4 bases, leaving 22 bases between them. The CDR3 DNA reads TGTGCCAGCACTCCTTGGGGGCAGGCACCTAGCACTGAAGCTTTCTTT. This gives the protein CASTPWGQAPSTEAFF.

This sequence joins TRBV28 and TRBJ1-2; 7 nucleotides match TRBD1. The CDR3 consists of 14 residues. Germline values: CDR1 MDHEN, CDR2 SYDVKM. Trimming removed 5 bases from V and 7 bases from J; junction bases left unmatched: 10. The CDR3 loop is CASSTLDRVSGYTF. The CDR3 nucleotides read TGTGCCAGCAGTACACTCGACAGGGTCAGTGGCTACACCTTC.

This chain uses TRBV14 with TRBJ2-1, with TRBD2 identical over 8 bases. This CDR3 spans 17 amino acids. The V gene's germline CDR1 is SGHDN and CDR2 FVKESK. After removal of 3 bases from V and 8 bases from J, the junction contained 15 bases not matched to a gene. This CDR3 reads CASSHLPAGDGVYEQFF. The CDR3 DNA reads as TGTGCCAGCAGCCACCTTCCAGCGGGGGATGGTGTCTATGAGCAGTTCTTC.

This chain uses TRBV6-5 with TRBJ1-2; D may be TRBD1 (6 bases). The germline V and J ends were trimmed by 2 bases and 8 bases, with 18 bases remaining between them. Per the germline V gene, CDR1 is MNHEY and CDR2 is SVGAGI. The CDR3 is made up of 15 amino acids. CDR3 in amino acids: CASSYTPVGRGGYTF. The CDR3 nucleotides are TGTGCCAGCAGTTACACACCGGTTGGGAGGGGGGGCTACACCTTC.

The CDR3 nucleotides read TGTGCCACCAGCAGAGAAGGAGCGGGAGGCAAAAACATTCAGTACTTC. Translated, it gives CATSREGAGGKNIQYF. The chain combines TRBV15 with TRBJ2-4, with TRBD2 identical over 9 bases. Germline CDR1 reads LNHNV; CDR2 reads YYDKDF (reference sequence). This CDR3 region has 16 residues. The V segment lost 0 bases and the J segment 3 bases; nucleotides outside the gene matches: 3.

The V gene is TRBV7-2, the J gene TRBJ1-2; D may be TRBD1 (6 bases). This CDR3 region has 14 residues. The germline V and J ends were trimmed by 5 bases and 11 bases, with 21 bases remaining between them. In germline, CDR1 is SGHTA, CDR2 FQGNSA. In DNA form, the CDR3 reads TGTGCCAGCAGCCCCGGCCTTTCAAGAGGGGGTTACACCTTC. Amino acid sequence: CASSPGLSRGGYTF.

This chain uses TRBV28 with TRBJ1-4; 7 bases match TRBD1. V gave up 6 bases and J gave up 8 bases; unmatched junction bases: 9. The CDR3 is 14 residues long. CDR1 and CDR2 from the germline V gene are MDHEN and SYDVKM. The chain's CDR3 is CASSPGTVGEKLFF. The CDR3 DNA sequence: TGTGCCAGCAGCCCCGGGACAGTCGGGGAAAAACTGTTTTTT.

CDR3 sequence: CASSLMSSETQYF. The CDR3 nucleotides read TGTGCCAGCAGCTTAATGAGCTCAGAGACCCAGTACTTC. The J gene is TRBJ2-5, the V gene TRBV7-9; D uncertain. Germline V lookup: CDR1 SEHNR, CDR2 FQNEAQ (reference sequence). There are 13 residues in the CDR3. Trimming shortened V by 2 bases and J by 4 bases, and 8 bases separated the two germline ends.

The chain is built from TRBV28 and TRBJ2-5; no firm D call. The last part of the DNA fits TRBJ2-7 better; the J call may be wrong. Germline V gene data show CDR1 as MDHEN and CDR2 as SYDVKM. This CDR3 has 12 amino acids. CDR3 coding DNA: TGTGCCAGCAGCTTAAGCTCCTACGAGCAGTACTTC. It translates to CASSLSSYEQYF.

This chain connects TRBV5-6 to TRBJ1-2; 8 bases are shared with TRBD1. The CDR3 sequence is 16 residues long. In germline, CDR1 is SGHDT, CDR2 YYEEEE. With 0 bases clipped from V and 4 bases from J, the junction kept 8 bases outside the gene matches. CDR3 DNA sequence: TGTGCCAGCAGCTTGGGGGTCCCAGGGGGCATCTATGGCTACACCTTC. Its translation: CASSLGVPGGIYGYTF.

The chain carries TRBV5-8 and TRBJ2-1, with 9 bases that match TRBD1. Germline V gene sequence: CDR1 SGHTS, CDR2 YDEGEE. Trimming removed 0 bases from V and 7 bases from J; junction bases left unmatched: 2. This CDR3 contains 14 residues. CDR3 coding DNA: TGTGCCAGCAGCTTGGAGGACAGGGGAAATGAGCAGTTCTTC. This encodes CASSLEDRGNEQFF.

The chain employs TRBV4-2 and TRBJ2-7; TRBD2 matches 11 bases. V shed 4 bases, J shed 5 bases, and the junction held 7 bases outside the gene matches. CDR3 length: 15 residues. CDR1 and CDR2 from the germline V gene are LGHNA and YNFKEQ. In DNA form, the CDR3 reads TGTGCCAGCAGCCCACTAGCGGGAGACGACGACGAGCAGTACTTC. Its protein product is CASSPLAGDDDEQYF.

This CDR3 reads CASSSYEQGSLQPQHF. In DNA form, the CDR3 reads TGTGCCAGCAGCTCCTATGAGCAGGGCTCATTACAGCCCCAGCATTTT. This rearrangement joins TRBV7-8 to TRBJ1-5, with D possibly matching TRBD1 (5 bases). The germline V and J ends were trimmed by 4 bases and 7 bases, with 20 bases remaining between them. The CDR3 extends over 16 amino acids. CDR1 is SGHVS, CDR2 FQNEAQ, per germline.

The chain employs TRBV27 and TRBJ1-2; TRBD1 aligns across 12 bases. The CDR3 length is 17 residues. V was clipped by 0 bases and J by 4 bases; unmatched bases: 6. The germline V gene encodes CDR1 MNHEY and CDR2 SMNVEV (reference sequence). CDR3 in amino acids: CASSLSGQGAIGYGYTF. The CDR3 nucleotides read TGTGCCAGCAGTTTATCGGGACAGGGGGCCATAGGCTATGGCTACACCTTC.

The CDR3 sequence: CASSSRTTLYQETQYF. The CDR3, as DNA: TGTGCCAGCAGCTCACGGACTACTCTGTACCAAGAGACCCAGTACTTC. The V and J genes are TRBV11-2 and TRBJ2-5; D possibly corresponds to TRBD2 (6 bases). CDR3 size: 16 residues. V lost 4 bases and J lost 0, with 15 bases in between. Germline CDR1 SGHAT, CDR2 FQNNGV.

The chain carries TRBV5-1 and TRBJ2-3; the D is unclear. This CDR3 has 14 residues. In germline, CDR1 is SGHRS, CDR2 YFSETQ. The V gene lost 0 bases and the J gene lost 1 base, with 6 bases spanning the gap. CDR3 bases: TGCGCCAGCAGCTTGGGAGTTCGCACAGATACGCAGTATTTT. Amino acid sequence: CASSLGVRTDTQYF.

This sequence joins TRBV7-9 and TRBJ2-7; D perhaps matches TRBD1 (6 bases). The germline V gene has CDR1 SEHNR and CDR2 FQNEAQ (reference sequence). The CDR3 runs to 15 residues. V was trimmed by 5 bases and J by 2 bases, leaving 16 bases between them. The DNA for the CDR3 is TGTGCCAGCAGCCTAGGGGAAGGGGGAGCCTACGAGCAGTACTTC. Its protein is CASSLGEGGAYEQYF.

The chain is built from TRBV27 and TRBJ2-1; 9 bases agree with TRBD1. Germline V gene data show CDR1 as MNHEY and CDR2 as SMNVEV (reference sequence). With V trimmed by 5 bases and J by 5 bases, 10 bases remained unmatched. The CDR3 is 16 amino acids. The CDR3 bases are TGTGCCAGCAGTCCCCGCTCCGGGACAGGGAACAATGAGCAGTTCTTC. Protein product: CASSPRSGTGNNEQFF.

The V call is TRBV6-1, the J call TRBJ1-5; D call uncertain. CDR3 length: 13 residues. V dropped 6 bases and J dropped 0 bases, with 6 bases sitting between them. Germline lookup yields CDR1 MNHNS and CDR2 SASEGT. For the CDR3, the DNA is TGTGCCAGCAGGGACTATAGCAATCAGCCCCAGCATTTT. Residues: CASRDYSNQPQHF.

CDR3 nucleotide sequence: TGCGCCAGCAGCGGGACGGCTAGCGGGGCCTACGAGCAGTACTTC. Translated: CASSGTASGAYEQYF. The chain is built from TRBV5-1 and TRBJ2-7; 9 bases line up with TRBD2. CDR3 length: 15 residues. Per the germline V gene, CDR1 is SGHRS and CDR2 is YFSETQ. The V and J ends lost 4 bases and 2 bases, in that order; junction bases with no gene match: 7.

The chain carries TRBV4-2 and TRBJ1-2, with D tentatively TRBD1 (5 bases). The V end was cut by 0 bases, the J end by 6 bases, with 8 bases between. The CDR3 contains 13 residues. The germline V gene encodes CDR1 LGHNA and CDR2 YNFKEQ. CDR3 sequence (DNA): TGTGCCAGCAGCCAAGACAGGGCAAATGGCTACACCTTC. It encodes CASSQDRANGYTF.

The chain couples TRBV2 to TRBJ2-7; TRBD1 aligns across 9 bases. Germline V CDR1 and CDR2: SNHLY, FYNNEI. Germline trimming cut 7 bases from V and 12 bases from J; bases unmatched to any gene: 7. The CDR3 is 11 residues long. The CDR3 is CASTRQGVVYF. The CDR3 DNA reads TGTGCCAGCACTCGACAGGGGGTTGTGTACTTC.